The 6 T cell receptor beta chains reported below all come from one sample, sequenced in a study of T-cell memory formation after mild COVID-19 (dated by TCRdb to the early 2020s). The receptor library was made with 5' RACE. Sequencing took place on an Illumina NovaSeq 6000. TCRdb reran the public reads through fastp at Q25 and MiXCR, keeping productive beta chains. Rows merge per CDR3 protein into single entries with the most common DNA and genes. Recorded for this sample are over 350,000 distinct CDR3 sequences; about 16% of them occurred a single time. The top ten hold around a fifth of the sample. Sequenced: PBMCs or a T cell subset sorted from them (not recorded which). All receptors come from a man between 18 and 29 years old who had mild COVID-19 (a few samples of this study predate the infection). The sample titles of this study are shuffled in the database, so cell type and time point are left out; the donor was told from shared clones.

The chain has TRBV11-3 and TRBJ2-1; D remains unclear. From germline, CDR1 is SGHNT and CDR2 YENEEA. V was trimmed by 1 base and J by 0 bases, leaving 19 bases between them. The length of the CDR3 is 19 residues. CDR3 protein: CASSLVLRAVGSSYNEQFF. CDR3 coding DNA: TGTGCCAGCAGCTTAGTATTAAGGGCGGTGGGTAGCTCCTACAATGAGCAGTTCTTC.

CDR3 residues: CASSYSHLYEQYF. CDR3 in DNA: TGTGCCAGCAGTTACTCACATCTGTACGAGCAGTACTTC. V and J are TRBV6-2 or TRBV6-3 and TRBJ2-7; D is ambiguous. The CDR3 extends over 13 amino acids. The germline V gene has CDR1 MNHEY and CDR2 SVGEGT. The V end lost 0 bases, the J end lost 4 bases, and 7 bases lay between the germline ends.

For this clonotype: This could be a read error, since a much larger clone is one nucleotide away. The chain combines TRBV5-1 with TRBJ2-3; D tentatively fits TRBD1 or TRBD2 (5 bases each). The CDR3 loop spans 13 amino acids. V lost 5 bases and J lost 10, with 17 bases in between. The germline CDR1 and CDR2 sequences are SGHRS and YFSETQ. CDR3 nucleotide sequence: TGCGCCAGCAGTGACGGGGCCCTAGGCGCGCAGTATTTT. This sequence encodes CASSDGALGAQYF. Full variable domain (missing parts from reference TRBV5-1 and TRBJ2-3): KAGVTQTPRYLIKTRGQQVTLSCSPISGHRSVSWYQQTPGQGLQFLFEYFSETQRNKGNFPGRFSGRQFSNSRSEMNVSTLELGDSALYLCASSDGALGAQYFGPGTRLTVL.

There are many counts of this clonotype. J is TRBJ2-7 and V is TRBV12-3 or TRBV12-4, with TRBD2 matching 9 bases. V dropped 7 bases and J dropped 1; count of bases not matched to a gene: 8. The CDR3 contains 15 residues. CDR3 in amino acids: CASTSGTSRSYEQYF. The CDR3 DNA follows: TGTGCCAGCACCTCCGGGACTAGCAGATCCTACGAGCAGTACTTC.

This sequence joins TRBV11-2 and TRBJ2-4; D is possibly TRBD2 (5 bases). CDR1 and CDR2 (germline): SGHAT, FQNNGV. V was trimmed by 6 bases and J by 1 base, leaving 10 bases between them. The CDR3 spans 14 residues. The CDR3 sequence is CASSTRGAKNIQYF. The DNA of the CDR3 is TGTGCCAGCAGTACCAGAGGGGCCAAAAACATTCAGTACTTC.

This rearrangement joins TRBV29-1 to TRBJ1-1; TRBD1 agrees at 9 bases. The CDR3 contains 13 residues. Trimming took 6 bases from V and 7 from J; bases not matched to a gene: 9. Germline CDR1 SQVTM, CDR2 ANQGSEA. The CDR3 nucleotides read TGCAGCGTGGATAAAGACAGGGGGGGTGAAGCTTTCTTT. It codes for CSVDKDRGGEAFF.